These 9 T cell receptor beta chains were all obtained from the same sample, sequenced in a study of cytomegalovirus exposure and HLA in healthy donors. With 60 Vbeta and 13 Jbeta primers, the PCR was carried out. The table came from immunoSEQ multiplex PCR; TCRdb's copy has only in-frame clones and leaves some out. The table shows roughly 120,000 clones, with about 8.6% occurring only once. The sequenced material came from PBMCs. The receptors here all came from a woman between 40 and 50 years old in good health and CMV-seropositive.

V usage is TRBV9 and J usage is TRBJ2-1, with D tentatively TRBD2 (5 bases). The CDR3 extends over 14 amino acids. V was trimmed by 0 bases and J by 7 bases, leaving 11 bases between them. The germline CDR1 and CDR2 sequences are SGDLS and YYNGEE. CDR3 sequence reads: CASSVGGLGNEQFF. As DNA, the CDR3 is TGTGCCAGCAGCGTAGGAGGGTTAGGGAATGAGCAGTTCTTC.

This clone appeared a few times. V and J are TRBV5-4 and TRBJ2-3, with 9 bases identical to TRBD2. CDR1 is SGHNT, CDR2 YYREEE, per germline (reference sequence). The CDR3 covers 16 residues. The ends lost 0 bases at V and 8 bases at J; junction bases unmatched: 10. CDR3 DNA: TGTGCCAGCAGCTTGGTGTGGACTAGCGAATCAGGTACGCAGTATTTT. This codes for CASSLVWTSESGTQYF.

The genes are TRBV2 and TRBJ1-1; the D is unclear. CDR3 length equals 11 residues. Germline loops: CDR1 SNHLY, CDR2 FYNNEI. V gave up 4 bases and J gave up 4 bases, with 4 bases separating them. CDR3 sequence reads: CASSVFTEAFF. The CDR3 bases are TGTGCCAGCAGTGTCTTCACTGAAGCTTTCTTT.

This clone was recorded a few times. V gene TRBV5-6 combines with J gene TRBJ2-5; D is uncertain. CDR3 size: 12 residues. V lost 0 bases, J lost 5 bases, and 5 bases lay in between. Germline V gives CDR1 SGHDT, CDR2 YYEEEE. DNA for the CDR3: TGTGCCAGCAGCTTGGGACTCGAGACCCAGTACTTC. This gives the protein CASSLGLETQYF.

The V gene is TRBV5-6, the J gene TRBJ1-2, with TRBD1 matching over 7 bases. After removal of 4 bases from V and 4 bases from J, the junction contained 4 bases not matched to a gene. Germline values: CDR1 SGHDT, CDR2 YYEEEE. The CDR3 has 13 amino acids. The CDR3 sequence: CASSPGQLYGYTF. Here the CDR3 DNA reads TGTGCCAGCAGCCCGGGACAGCTCTATGGCTACACCTTC.

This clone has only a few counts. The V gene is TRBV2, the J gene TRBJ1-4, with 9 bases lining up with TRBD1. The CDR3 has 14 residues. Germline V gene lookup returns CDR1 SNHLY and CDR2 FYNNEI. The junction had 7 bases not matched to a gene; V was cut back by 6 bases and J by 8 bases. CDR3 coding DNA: TGTGCCAGCAGCCTAGGGACAGGGATGGAAAAACTGTTTTTT. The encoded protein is CASSLGTGMEKLFF.

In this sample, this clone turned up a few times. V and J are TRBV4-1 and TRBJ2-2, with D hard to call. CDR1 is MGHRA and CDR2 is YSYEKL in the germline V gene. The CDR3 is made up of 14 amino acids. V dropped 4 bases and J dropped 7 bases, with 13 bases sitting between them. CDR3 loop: CASSRTKYGGELFF. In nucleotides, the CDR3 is TGCGCCAGCAGCCGTACCAAATACGGCGGGGAGCTGTTTTTT.

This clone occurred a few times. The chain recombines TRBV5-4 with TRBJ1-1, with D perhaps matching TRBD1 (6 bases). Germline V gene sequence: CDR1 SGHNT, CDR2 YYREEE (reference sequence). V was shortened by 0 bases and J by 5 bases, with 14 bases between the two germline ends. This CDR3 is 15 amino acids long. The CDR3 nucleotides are TGTGCCAGCAGCTTGGATAGGGGGATCAGGACTGAAGCTTTCTTT. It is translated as CASSLDRGIRTEAFF.

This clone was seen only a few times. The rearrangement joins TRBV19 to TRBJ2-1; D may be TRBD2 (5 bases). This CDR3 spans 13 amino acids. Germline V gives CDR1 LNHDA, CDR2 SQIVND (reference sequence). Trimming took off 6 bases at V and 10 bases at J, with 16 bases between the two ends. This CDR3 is CASRRTRAEEQFF. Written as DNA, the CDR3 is TGTGCCAGTAGACGTACGCGGGCGGAGGAGCAGTTCTTC.